This T cell receptor (beta chain) was captured in a study of T cell responses to AZD1222 COVID-19 vaccine. Whole-study findings and limits: Recipients of AZD1222 seropositive at baseline numbered only 5 or 6. Clonal diversity was possibly underestimated, and white British individuals and females predominated among donors.

Concerning this clone itself: Its antigen remains unidentified.

Measured with immunoSEQ multiplex PCR; TCRdb has only the in-frame clones, and not every one. The repertoire holds approximately 130,000 clones, with 80% to 95% as singletons. The input for sequencing was peripheral blood, taken on day 0 of AZD1222 vaccination. The sequence came from an adult in good health.

This CDR3 reads CSASLGTVYYNEQFF. As DNA, the CDR3 is TGCAGTGCTAGTCTCGGGACTGTGTACTACAATGAGCAGTTCTTC. The genes are TRBV20-1 and TRBJ2-1; possibly TRBD2 for D (6 bases). The CDR3 spans 15 residues. Germline loops: CDR1 DFQATT, CDR2 SNEGSKA (reference sequence). V lost 3 bases to trimming and J lost 3 bases, with 15 bases between them.